One T cell receptor (beta chain) is described in this entry. Just one base apart from a much larger clone, this may be a read error. Stated time point: newly diagnosed GD, antithyroid drugs for less than 3 months. RNA from PBMCs was the source of the TCR library. The ends were cut back, 5 bases at V and 5 bases at J, with 18 bases in the middle. This CDR3 spans 16 amino acids. Per the germline V gene, CDR1 is SGHAT and CDR2 is FQNNGV. HTBI primers from iRepertoire and Arm-PCR of CDR3 regions yielded the TCR beta libraries. Each CDR3 protein is one row after TCRdb ran MiXCR on the multiplex PCR reads. The table has roughly 430,000 distinct CDR3 sequences, roughly 15% seen once; the top ten hold roughly 10%. This entry belongs to a study of regulatory T cells in long-lasting Graves disease. The sample was also linked to a second study, of T cells in Graves' hyperthyroidism and ophthalmopathy.

Sequencing was performed on peripheral blood mononuclear cells (PBMCs), taken at new diagnosis, from a patient treated with antithyroid drugs. This TCR was sampled from a woman aged 25 to 39 with Graves disease. The rearrangement joins TRBV11-2 to TRBJ2-2, with D possibly being TRBD1 or TRBD2 (6 bases each). The CDR3 region is CASSLGGTGRTGELFF. The CDR3 nucleotides are TGTGCCAGCAGCCTCGGGGGCACGGGTCGGACCGGGGAGCTGTTTTTT. Full variable domain (missing parts from reference TRBV11-2 and TRBJ2-2): EAGVAQSPRYKIIEKRQSVAFWCNPISGHATLYWYQQILGQGPKLLIQFQNNGVVDDSQLPKDRFSAERLKGVDSTLKIQPAKLEDSAVYLCASSLGGTGRTGELFFGEGSRLTVL.